This T cell receptor (beta chain) was recorded in a study of T cells in Graves' hyperthyroidism and ophthalmopathy. Study outcomes and limitations: Onset of ophthalmopathy came a median around 6.5 months after the model predicted it.

A NOSPECS grade of at least 4, a Clinical Activity Score of at least 3 and duration under 3 months were recorded in ophthalmopathy patients. This sample holds PBMCs from 9.5 to 10 ml fresh peripheral blood. The table lists this clonotype with many counts. What it binds is unknown. TCR beta CDR3 regions were amplified from RNA transcripts. During a first-round RT-PCR of the TCR CDR3, the HTBI primer set was used. TCRdb reanalysed the multiplex PCR reads using MiXCR and keeps one entry per CDR3 protein. The sample records 450,000 to 600,000 distinct CDR3 sequences, just under 20% being singletons. The source is a man aged 40-55 years with Graves' ophthalmopathy. The sample was blood.

DNA of the CDR3: TGTGCCAGCAGTTTCCGTCAAATCCGCTATGGCTACACCTTC. This codes for CASSFRQIRYGYTF. V usage is TRBV12-3 or TRBV12-4 and J usage is TRBJ1-2; D uncertain. V dropped 3 bases and J dropped 4 bases, with 12 bases sitting between them. CDR3 length equals 14 residues.